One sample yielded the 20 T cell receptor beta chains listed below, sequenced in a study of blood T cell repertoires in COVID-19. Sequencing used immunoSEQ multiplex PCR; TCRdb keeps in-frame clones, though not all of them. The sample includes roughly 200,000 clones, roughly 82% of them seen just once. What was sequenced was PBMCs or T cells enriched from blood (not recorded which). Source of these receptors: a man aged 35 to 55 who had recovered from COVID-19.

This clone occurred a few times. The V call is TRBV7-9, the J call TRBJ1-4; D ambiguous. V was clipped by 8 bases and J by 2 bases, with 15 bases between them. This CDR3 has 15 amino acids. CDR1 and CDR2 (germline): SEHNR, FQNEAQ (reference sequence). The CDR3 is CASEPGDSTNEKLFF. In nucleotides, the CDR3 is TGTGCCAGCGAGCCGGGAGATTCGACTAATGAAAAACTGTTTTTT.

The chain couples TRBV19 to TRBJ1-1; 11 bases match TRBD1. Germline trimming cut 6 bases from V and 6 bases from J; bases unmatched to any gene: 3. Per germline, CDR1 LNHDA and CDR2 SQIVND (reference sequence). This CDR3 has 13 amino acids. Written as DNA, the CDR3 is TGTGCCAGTAGGGACAGGGGGCAACCTGAAGCTTTCTTT. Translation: CASRDRGQPEAFF.

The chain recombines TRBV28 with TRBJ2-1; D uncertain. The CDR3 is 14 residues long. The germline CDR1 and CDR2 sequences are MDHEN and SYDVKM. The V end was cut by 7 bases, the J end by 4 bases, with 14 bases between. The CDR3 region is CASTPGISYNEQFF. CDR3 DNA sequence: TGTGCCAGCACTCCAGGTATTTCTTACAATGAGCAGTTCTTC.

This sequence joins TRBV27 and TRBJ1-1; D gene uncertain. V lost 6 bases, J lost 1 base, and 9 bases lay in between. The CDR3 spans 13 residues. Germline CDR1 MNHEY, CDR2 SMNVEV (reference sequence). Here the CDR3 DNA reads TGTGCCAGCAGGACTACAGAGAACACTGAAGCTTTCTTT. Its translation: CASRTTENTEAFF.

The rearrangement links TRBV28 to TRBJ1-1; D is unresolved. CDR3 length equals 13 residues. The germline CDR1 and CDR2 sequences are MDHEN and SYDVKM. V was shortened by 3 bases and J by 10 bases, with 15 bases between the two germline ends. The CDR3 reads CASSFPGSSGAFF. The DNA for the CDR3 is TGTGCCAGCAGTTTCCCCGGTTCGAGTGGAGCTTTCTTT.

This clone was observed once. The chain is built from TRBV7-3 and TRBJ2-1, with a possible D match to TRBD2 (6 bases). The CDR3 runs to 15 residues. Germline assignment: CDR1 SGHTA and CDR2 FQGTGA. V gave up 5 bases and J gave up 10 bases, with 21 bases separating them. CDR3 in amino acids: CASSLTGGGAQEQFF. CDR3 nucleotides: TGTGCCAGCAGCCTCACTGGCGGAGGGGCCCAGGAGCAGTTCTTC.

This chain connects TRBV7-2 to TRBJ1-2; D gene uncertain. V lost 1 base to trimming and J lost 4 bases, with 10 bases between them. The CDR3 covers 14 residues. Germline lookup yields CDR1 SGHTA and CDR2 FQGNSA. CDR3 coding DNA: TGTGCCAGCAGCTTAGGCGAGGGATTCTATGGCTACACCTTC. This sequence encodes CASSLGEGFYGYTF.

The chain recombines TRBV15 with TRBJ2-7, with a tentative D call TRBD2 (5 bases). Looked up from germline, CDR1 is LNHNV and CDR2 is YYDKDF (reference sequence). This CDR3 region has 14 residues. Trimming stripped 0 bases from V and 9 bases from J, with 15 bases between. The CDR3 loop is CATSRDLGEMGQYV. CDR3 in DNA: TGTGCCACCAGCAGAGATCTGGGAGAGATGGGGCAGTACGTC.

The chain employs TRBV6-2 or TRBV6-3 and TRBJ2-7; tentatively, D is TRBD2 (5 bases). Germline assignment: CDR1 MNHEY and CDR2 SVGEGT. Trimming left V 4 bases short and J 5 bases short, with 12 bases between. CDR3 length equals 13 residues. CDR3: CASSLGSFHEQYF. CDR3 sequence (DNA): TGTGCCAGCAGTTTGGGGAGTTTCCACGAGCAGTACTTC.

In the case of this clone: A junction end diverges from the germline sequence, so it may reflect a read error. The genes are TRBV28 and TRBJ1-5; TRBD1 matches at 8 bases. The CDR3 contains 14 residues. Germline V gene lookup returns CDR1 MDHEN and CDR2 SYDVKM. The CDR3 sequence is CASRLSGTGQPQHF. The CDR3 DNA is TGTGCCAGCAGGTTATCCGGGACAGGCCAGCCCCAGCATTTT.

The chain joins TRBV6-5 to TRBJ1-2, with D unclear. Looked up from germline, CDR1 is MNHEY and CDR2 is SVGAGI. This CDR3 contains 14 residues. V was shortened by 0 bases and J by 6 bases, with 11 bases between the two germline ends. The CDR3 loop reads CASSYSWTVNGYTF. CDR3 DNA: TGTGCCAGCAGTTACTCGTGGACTGTCAATGGCTACACCTTC.

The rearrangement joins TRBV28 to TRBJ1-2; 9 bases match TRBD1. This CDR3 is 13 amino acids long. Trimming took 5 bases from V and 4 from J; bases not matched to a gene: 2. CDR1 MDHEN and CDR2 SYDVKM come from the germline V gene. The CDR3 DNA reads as TGTGCCAGCAGTCAGGGACAGGGCTATGGCTACACCTTC. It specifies CASSQGQGYGYTF.

The CDR3 is CASSGGASGTPWTQYF. DNA for the CDR3: TGTGCCAGCAGCGGGGGGGCTAGCGGGACCCCGTGGACCCAGTACTTC. The chain couples TRBV9 to TRBJ2-5; the match to TRBD2 covers 9 bases. J lost 7 bases, V lost 3 bases, and 13 bases had no gene match. The germline CDR1 and CDR2 sequences are SGDLS and YYNGEE. There are 16 residues in the CDR3.

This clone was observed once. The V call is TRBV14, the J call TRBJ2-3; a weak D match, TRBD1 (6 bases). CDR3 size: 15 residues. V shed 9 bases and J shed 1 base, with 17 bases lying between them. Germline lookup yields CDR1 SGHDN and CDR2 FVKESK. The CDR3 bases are TGTGCCAGTTCTCAAGGGGGTCTGGGCACAGATACGCAGTATTTT. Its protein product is CASSQGGLGTDTQYF.

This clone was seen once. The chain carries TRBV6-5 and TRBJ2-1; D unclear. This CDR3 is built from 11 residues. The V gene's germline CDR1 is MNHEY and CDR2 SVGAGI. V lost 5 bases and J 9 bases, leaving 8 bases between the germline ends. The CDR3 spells CASSQFGEQFF. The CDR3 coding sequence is TGTGCCAGCAGTCAGTTTGGTGAGCAGTTCTTC.

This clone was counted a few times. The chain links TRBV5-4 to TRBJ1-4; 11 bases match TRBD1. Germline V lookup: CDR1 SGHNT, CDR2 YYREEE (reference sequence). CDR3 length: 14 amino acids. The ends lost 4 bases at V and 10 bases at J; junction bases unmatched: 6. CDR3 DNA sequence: TGTGCCAGCAGCCCGGGACAGGGGGGTGGAAAACTGTTTTTT. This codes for CASSPGQGGGKLFF.

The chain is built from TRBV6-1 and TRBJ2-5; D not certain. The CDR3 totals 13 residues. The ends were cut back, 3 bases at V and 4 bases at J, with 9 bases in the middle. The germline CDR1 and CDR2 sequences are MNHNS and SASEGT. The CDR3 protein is CASSDPPRETQYF. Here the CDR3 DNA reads TGTGCCAGCAGTGACCCTCCTCGAGAGACCCAGTACTTC.

The CDR3, as DNA: TGTGCCATCAGTGAGGGGCGGGACAGCTTGAACACTGAAGCTTTCTTT. Its translation is CAISEGRDSLNTEAFF. The rearrangement joins TRBV10-3 to TRBJ1-1; 7 nucleotides align to TRBD1. Trimming at V came to 2 bases and at J to 0 bases, leaving 6 bases not matched to a gene. Germline loops: CDR1 ENHRY, CDR2 SYGVKD. The CDR3 extends over 16 amino acids.

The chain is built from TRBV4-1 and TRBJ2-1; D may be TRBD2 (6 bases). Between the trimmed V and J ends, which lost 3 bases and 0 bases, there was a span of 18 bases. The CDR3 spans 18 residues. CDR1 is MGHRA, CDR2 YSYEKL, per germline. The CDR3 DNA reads TGCGCCAGCAGCCAGATCCCGGGACTGCTAAGCTCCTACAATGAGCAGTTCTTC. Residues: CASSQIPGLLSSYNEQFF.

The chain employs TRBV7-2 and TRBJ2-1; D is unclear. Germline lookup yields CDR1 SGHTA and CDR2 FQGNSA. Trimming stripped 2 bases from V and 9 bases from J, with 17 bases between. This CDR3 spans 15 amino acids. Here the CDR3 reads CASSLTSSFRGEQFF. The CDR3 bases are TGTGCCAGCAGCTTAACATCTAGTTTCCGAGGTGAGCAGTTCTTC.